This section outlines one T cell receptor beta chain sequence together with its context. Its cognate antigen is unknown. Per germline, CDR1 SGHNT and CDR2 YYREEE (reference sequence). Trimming pared 0 bases from V and 6 bases from J, leaving 6 bases between. The CDR3 runs to 12 residues. This specimen comes from a study of post-analysis software for immune sequencing data. Across the whole study: In terms of disease course, relapsing-remitting, secondary progressive and progressive-relapsing multiple sclerosis were included. Broader study findings: Comparison of patients with controls showed a handful of TRBV segments more frequent in patients, TRBV5-6, TRBV5-1 and TRBV20-1 among them. The authors found that F measure strongly co-clustered same-batch samples. For normalized Chao1 diversity, multiple sclerosis patients scored significantly lower than controls did.

Carried by the TCR beta cDNA libraries were unique molecular identifiers. Hundreds of thousands of cDNA molecules were obtained from approximately 1 to 10 million T cells. TCRdb re-called the PCR reads with MiXCR, one entry per CDR3 protein. The sample lists 740,000 or so distinct CDR3 sequences, about 57% occurring once. The source is a girl aged 10-17 years with multiple sclerosis. Sequencing input: blood. The rearrangement joins TRBV5-4 to TRBJ1-2; D is ambiguous. CDR3 loop: CASSLDGDGYTF. DNA for the CDR3: TGTGCCAGCAGCTTGGACGGGGATGGCTACACCTTC.